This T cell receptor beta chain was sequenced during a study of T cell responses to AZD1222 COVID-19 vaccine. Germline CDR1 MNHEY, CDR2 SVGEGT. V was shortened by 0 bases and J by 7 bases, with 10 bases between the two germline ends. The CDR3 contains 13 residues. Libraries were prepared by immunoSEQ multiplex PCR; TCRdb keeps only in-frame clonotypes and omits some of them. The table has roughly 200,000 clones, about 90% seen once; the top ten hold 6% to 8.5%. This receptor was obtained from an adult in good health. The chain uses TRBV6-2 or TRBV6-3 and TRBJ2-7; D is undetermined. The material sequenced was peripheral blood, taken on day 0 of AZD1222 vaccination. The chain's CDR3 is CASSYSRVGEQYF. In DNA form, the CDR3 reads TGTGCCAGCAGTTACTCTAGAGTCGGAGAGCAGTACTTC.